The 23 T cell receptor beta chains in this list originate from one sample, sequenced in a study of shared clonotypes between healthy human individuals. Assay: immunoSEQ multiplex PCR; the TCRdb copy retains only in-frame clones and omits some. The profile shows 1.4 million or so clones, approximately 98.5% of them singletons. What was sequenced was naive CD4+ T cells sorted from blood. Stated subset: CD45RA+ positively selected. Receptor source: a young man in good health.

This clone was recorded a few times. This chain joins TRBV9 and TRBJ2-2, with unresolved D. This CDR3 comprises 12 residues. Looked up from germline, CDR1 is SGDLS and CDR2 is YYNGEE. Trimming pared 3 bases from V and 3 bases from J, leaving 3 bases between. This CDR3 is CASSAYTGELFF. CDR3 in DNA: TGTGCCAGCAGCGCTTACACCGGGGAGCTGTTTTTT.

The J gene is TRBJ2-7, the V gene TRBV5-1; D call uncertain. The CDR3 extends over 14 amino acids. The V gene's germline CDR1 is SGHRS and CDR2 YFSETQ. The germline V and J ends were trimmed by 0 bases and 1 base, with 8 bases remaining between them. The CDR3 DNA is TGCGCCAGCAGCTTGGCCTTAACGTCCTACGAGCAGTACTTC. As protein: CASSLALTSYEQYF.

The chain uses TRBV19 and TRBJ2-7; unclear D gene. Trimming pared 5 bases from V and 4 bases from J, leaving 15 bases between. Germline V lookup: CDR1 LNHDA, CDR2 SQIVND (reference sequence). The CDR3 totals 14 residues. The CDR3 sequence is CASSGSPEVYEQYF. The CDR3 DNA is TGTGCCAGTAGTGGGTCACCTGAAGTTTACGAGCAGTACTTC.

The V call is TRBV4-2, the J call TRBJ1-4, with D perhaps TRBD1 (5 bases). Germline lookup yields CDR1 LGHNA and CDR2 YNFKEQ. V dropped 0 bases and J dropped 4 bases, with 15 bases sitting between them. CDR3 length equals 17 residues. The CDR3 region has the DNA TGTGCCAGCAGCCAAGAGGGGAATGGGGGATATAATGAAAAACTGTTTTTT. Amino acids: CASSQEGNGGYNEKLFF.

The J gene is TRBJ1-2, the V gene TRBV25-1, with TRBD1 matching 8 bases. The CDR3 length is 14 residues. The J segment lost 8 bases and the V segment lost 1 base, leaving 6 bases of the junction unmatched. Germline V gene data show CDR1 as MGHDK and CDR2 as SYGVNS. This CDR3 is CASSEFGQGAGYTF. For the CDR3, the DNA is TGTGCCAGCAGTGAATTCGGGCAGGGGGCGGGCTACACCTTC.

The V and J genes are TRBV9 and TRBJ2-4; 9 bases fit TRBD1. J lost 0 bases, V lost 0 bases, and 13 bases had no gene match. CDR1 is SGDLS, CDR2 YYNGEE, per germline. The CDR3 extends over 20 amino acids. The CDR3 nucleotides read TGTGCCAGCAGCGTAGAGTCAGGAGGACAGGGGTTGCTAGCCAAAAACATTCAGTACTTC. As protein: CASSVESGGQGLLAKNIQYF. The full variable domain, with the rest looked up from reference TRBV9 and TRBJ2-4, is DSGVTQTPKHLITATGQRVTLRCSPRSGDLSVYWYQQSLDQGLQFLIQYYNGEERAKGNILERFSAQQFPDLHSELNLSSLELGDSALYFCASSVESGGQGLLAKNIQYFGAGTRLSVL.

Regarding this clone: This CDR3 is also generated by other DNA sequences in the sample. The chain recombines TRBV9 with TRBJ2-7; no clear D gene. V lost 0 bases to trimming and J lost 0 bases, with 7 bases between them. Per germline, CDR1 SGDLS and CDR2 YYNGEE. The CDR3 is made up of 14 amino acids. CDR3 coding DNA: TGTGCCAGCAGCGTAGGAGGTAGCTCCTACGAGCAGTACTTC. It specifies CASSVGGSSYEQYF.

V usage is TRBV5-1 and J usage is TRBJ1-4; a weak D match, TRBD1 (6 bases). CDR1 is SGHRS, CDR2 YFSETQ, per germline. Trimming stripped 0 bases from V and 9 bases from J, with 18 bases between. The CDR3 runs 16 residues. This CDR3 is CASSLEWSGTGQKLFF. The CDR3 bases are TGCGCCAGCAGCTTGGAGTGGTCAGGAACAGGGCAAAAACTGTTTTTT. Based on the CDR3 plus reference TRBV5-1 and TRBJ1-4, the full variable domain is KAGVTQTPRYLIKTRGQQVTLSCSPISGHRSVSWYQQTPGQGLQFLFEYFSETQRNKGNFPGRFSGRQFSNSRSEMNVSTLELGDSALYLCASSLEWSGTGQKLFFGSGTQLSVL.

Notes on this clone: This same CDR3 is encoded by further DNA sequences in the sample. The V and J genes are TRBV5-6 and TRBJ2-7, with D hard to call. Trimming took 1 base from V and 2 from J, leaving 7 bases between them. CDR3 length: 13 amino acids. CDR1 and CDR2 from the germline V gene are SGHDT and YYEEEE. The CDR3 nucleotides read TGTGCCAGCAGCTTGACTGTAGCCTACGAGCAGTACTTC. Its translation: CASSLTVAYEQYF.

In regard to this clone: Other nucleotide sequences from this sample produce the same CDR3. This chain links TRBV18 with TRBJ2-7; 8 positions agree with TRBD2. The junction had 4 bases not matched to a gene; V was cut back by 2 bases and J by 4 bases. Germline loops: CDR1 KGHSH, CDR2 LQKENI. This CDR3 spans 14 amino acids. In DNA form, the CDR3 reads TGTGCCAGCTCACCAGGGACTAGGGCTTACGAGCAGTACTTC. Translation gives CASSPGTRAYEQYF.

The rearrangement joins TRBV7-9 to TRBJ2-3; 7 nucleotides agree with TRBD2. V shed 5 bases, J shed 2 bases, and the junction held 10 bases outside the gene matches. In germline, CDR1 is SEHNR, CDR2 FQNEAQ (reference sequence). This CDR3 comprises 16 residues. The CDR3 spells CASSGGVAGFTDTQYF. The CDR3 nucleotides are TGTGCCAGCAGCGGCGGGGTAGCGGGTTTCACAGATACGCAGTATTTT.

The V gene is TRBV5-1, the J gene TRBJ1-1, with TRBD1 matching over 10 bases. Germline V CDR1 and CDR2: SGHRS, YFSETQ. The length of the CDR3 is 17 residues. The junction had 20 bases not matched to a gene; V was cut back by 4 bases and J by 11 bases. This CDR3 is CASSPMLGQGQQERAFF. The CDR3, as DNA: TGCGCCAGCAGCCCCATGTTGGGACAGGGGCAGCAGGAGCGGGCTTTCTTT.

Of note for this clone: The same CDR3 arises from other DNA sequences in this sample as well. V and J are TRBV19 and TRBJ2-7; 8 bases match TRBD1. Trimming at V came to 4 bases and at J to 3 bases, leaving 2 bases not matched to a gene. The CDR3 consists of 13 residues. The germline gives CDR1 LNHDA, CDR2 SQIVND (reference sequence). CDR3 sequence reads: CASSSGQGYEQYF. CDR3 in DNA: TGTGCCAGTAGTAGCGGACAGGGCTACGAGCAGTACTTC.

The chain links TRBV18 to TRBJ2-1; D remains unclear. The CDR3 sequence is 12 residues long. Germline V gene sequence: CDR1 KGHSH, CDR2 LQKENI. Trimming left V 3 bases short and J 13 bases short, with 13 bases between. CDR3 sequence: CASSPLTRPQFF. CDR3 bases: TGTGCCAGCTCACCCCTTACCCGACCCCAGTTCTTC. Full variable domain (rest looked up from reference TRBV18 and TRBJ2-1): NAGVMQNPRHLVRRRGQEARLRCSPMKGHSHVYWYRQLPEEGLKFMVYLQKENIIDESGMPKERFSAEFPKEGPSILRIQQVVRGDSAAYFCASSPLTRPQFFGPGTRLTVL.

The DNA for the CDR3 is TGCGCCAGCAGTTCGGGACTAGCCGATCTCGGGGAGCTGTTTTTT. Amino acids: CASSSGLADLGELFF. V gene TRBV10-2 combines with J gene TRBJ2-2; 9 bases are a match to TRBD2. Per germline, CDR1 WSHSY and CDR2 SAAADI. CDR3 size: 15 residues. V gave up 5 bases and J gave up 7 bases; unmatched junction bases: 8.

The chain uses TRBV5-1 and TRBJ2-5, with a possible D match to TRBD1 (6 bases). Trimming removed 7 bases from V and 2 bases from J, with 12 bases in between. CDR1 and CDR2 from the germline V gene are SGHRS and YFSETQ. This CDR3 has 13 amino acids. The DNA for the CDR3 is TGCGCCAGCTGCCGCCAGGGGCAAGAGACCCAGTACTTC. Protein product: CASCRQGQETQYF.

The chain joins TRBV19 to TRBJ2-3; D possibly corresponds to TRBD2 (5 bases). From germline, CDR1 is LNHDA and CDR2 SQIVND (reference sequence). CDR3 size: 14 residues. The V gene lost 5 bases and the J gene lost 4 bases, with 13 bases spanning the gap. For the CDR3, the DNA is TGTGCCAGTAGTCCCGGACTCTATCCAGATACGCAGTATTTT. Translation gives CASSPGLYPDTQYF.

The chain couples TRBV6-5 to TRBJ2-3; weak D call: TRBD2 (6 bases). This CDR3 is 16 amino acids long. The germline CDR1 and CDR2 sequences are MNHEY and SVGAGI. Trimming removed 0 bases from V and 3 bases from J, with 13 bases in between. The CDR3 loop reads CASSYSPAGRTDTQYF. The DNA for the CDR3 is TGTGCCAGCAGTTACTCCCCGGCAGGGAGGACAGATACGCAGTATTTT.

The chain recombines TRBV5-1 with TRBJ2-7, with 10 bases matching TRBD2. The CDR3 covers 15 residues. V shed 4 bases, J shed 7 bases, and the junction held 11 bases outside the gene matches. Germline V CDR1 and CDR2: SGHRS, YFSETQ. The DNA of the CDR3 is TGCGCCAGCAGCCAACAACCTAGCGGGAGTATGGAGCAGTACTTC. Translated, it gives CASSQQPSGSMEQYF.

The CDR3 is CASSLRPGRTDGYTF. The CDR3 DNA sequence: TGTGCCAGCAGTTTAAGGCCAGGGAGGACGGATGGCTACACCTTC. The gene calls are TRBV28 and TRBJ1-2; D might be TRBD1 (5 bases). Germline V gene sequence: CDR1 MDHEN, CDR2 SYDVKM. CDR3 length equals 15 residues. The germline V and J ends were trimmed by 2 bases and 6 bases, with 16 bases remaining between them.

The genes are TRBV11-2 and TRBJ2-7, with TRBD1 as a possible D gene (6 bases). Trimming removed 4 bases from V and 3 bases from J, with 19 bases in between. Germline CDR1 is SGHAT and CDR2 is FQNNGV. The CDR3 extends over 16 amino acids. CDR3 sequence reads: CASSSPQSNRVYEQYF. CDR3 bases: TGTGCCAGCAGCTCGCCTCAAAGTAACAGGGTCTACGAGCAGTACTTC.

The chain has TRBV6-5 and TRBJ1-5; 7 bases map to TRBD1. The V segment lost 5 bases and the J segment 2 bases; nucleotides outside the gene matches: 3. The CDR3 is made up of 14 amino acids. Germline V lookup: CDR1 MNHEY, CDR2 SVGAGI. CDR3 region: CASSVGTGNQPQHF. For the CDR3, the DNA is TGTGCCAGCAGTGTTGGGACAGGCAATCAGCCCCAGCATTTT.

The genes are TRBV30 and TRBJ2-1, with TRBD2 identical over 9 bases. The ends lost 3 bases at V and 6 bases at J; junction bases unmatched: 6. Germline-derived CDR1 and CDR2 are GTSNPN and SVGIG (reference sequence). The CDR3 consists of 14 residues. CDR3 bases: TGTGCCTGGAGATCTAGCGGGACGGGCAATGAGCAGTTCTTC. It codes for CAWRSSGTGNEQFF.